This passage covers 15 T cell receptor beta chains from one sample sequenced in a study of T-cell memory formation after mild COVID-19. TCRdb redid the calling of the 5' RACE reads with MiXCR, one entry per CDR3 protein. Of 470,000 or so distinct CDR3 sequences listed, 20% to 30% were seen once; the top ten hold around 13%. Sequencing was carried out using PBMCs or a T cell subset sorted from them (not recorded which). Source of these receptors: an adult woman who had mild COVID-19 (a few samples of this study predate the infection). Cell type and time point are not known.

The rearrangement links TRBV3-1 to TRBJ2-2; 8 nucleotides line up with TRBD1. Germline V CDR1 and CDR2: LGHDT, YNNKEL (reference sequence). This CDR3 spans 17 amino acids. V shed 4 bases and J 3 bases; nucleotides not matched to a gene: 10. DNA for the CDR3: TGTGCCAGCAGCCCTGTGGGCAGGGGGCAGTACACCGGGGAGCTGTTTTTT. Protein product: CASSPVGRGQYTGELFF.

This clonotype was found a few times. The chain couples TRBV12-3 or TRBV12-4 to TRBJ1-4; D gene uncertain. This CDR3 has 15 amino acids. Trimming shortened V by 1 base and J by 8 bases, and 14 bases separated the two germline ends. The CDR3 loop is CASSLGGRADEKLFF. In nucleotides, the CDR3 is TGTGCCAGCAGTTTAGGCGGGAGAGCGGACGAAAAACTGTTTTTT.

This clonotype was detected only a few times. The chain has TRBV20-1 and TRBJ2-1; D is perhaps TRBD2 (6 bases). V was shortened by 6 bases and J by 0 bases, with 12 bases between the two germline ends. This CDR3 spans 14 amino acids. Germline V gene sequence: CDR1 DFQATT, CDR2 SNEGSKA (reference sequence). CDR3 bases: TGCAGTGCGAAGATGGGGGGCTCCTACAATGAGCAGTTCTTC. Its translation is CSAKMGGSYNEQFF.

This clonotype has just a few counts. The rearrangement uses TRBV12-3 or TRBV12-4 and TRBJ2-1, with D tentatively TRBD1 (6 bases). This CDR3 contains 13 residues. Between the trimmed V and J ends, which lost 5 bases and 4 bases, there was a span of 9 bases. CDR3 DNA sequence: TGTGCCAGCAGTGGACAGATGTACAATGAGCAGTTCTTC. Translating it yields CASSGQMYNEQFF.

The CDR3 here is CASSLVLTGQGDGYTF. For the CDR3, the DNA is TGTGCCAGCAGCTTAGTGTTGACGGGACAGGGTGATGGCTACACCTTC. This sequence joins TRBV7-2 and TRBJ1-2; 9 bases agree with TRBD1. Germline lookup yields CDR1 SGHTA and CDR2 FQGNSA. This CDR3 is 16 amino acids long. With V trimmed by 1 base and J by 6 bases, 9 bases remained unmatched.

The chain combines TRBV12-3 or TRBV12-4 with TRBJ2-5; tentative D call: TRBD2 (6 bases). This CDR3 comprises 15 residues. Trimming took 0 bases from V and 2 from J, leaving 10 bases between them. CDR3 in DNA: TGTGCCAGCAGTTTAGCGCGGCGGGGTCAAGAGACCCAGTACTTC. Protein sequence: CASSLARRGQETQYF.

The chain recombines TRBV7-9 with TRBJ1-3; no clear D gene. There are 15 residues in the CDR3. CDR1 is SEHNR and CDR2 is FQNEAQ in the germline V gene (reference sequence). V was cut by 5 bases and J by 5 bases, with 16 bases left in between. The CDR3 sequence is CASSQPGRDRNTIYF. As DNA, the CDR3 is TGTGCCAGCAGCCAACCGGGCAGAGATCGAAACACCATATATTTT.

This clonotype was found once. This chain uses TRBV5-1 with TRBJ2-5; TRBD1 agrees at 9 bases. This CDR3 has 14 amino acids. The germline gives CDR1 SGHRS, CDR2 YFSETQ. The ends lost 4 bases at V and 4 bases at J; junction bases unmatched: 5. The CDR3 region is CASSVQGAGETQYF. The CDR3 region has the DNA TGCGCCAGCAGCGTACAGGGGGCTGGAGAGACCCAGTACTTC.

This clonotype was picked up a small number of times. V gene TRBV7-2 combines with J gene TRBJ2-7; TRBD2 aligns across 8 bases. The V gene's germline CDR1 is SGHTA and CDR2 FQGNSA. V gave up 1 base and J gave up 9 bases; unmatched junction bases: 5. This CDR3 contains 13 residues. The CDR3 DNA sequence: TGTGCCAGCAGCTTAGAGCCAGCGGGGGTGCAGTACTTC. As protein: CASSLEPAGVQYF.

The chain couples TRBV12-3 or TRBV12-4 to TRBJ2-1, with TRBD2 matching over 12 bases. CDR3 length equals 20 residues. V shed 3 bases and J 1 base; nucleotides not matched to a gene: 13. Here the CDR3 DNA reads TGTGCCAGCAGTTTCGAATATTACCGGACTAGCGGGAAATCCTACAATGAGCAGTTCTTC. This translates into CASSFEYYRTSGKSYNEQFF.

The rearrangement uses TRBV5-1 and TRBJ2-2; perhaps TRBD2 as D (7 bases). CDR3 length equals 16 residues. Trimming stripped 4 bases from V and 0 bases from J, with 13 bases between. In germline, CDR1 is SGHRS, CDR2 YFSETQ. The CDR3, as DNA: TGCGCCAGCAGCCCAGAGGGGGGGACGAACACCGGGGAGCTGTTTTTT. Translated, it gives CASSPEGGTNTGELFF.

The table lists this clonotype with a few counts. The chain's CDR3 is CASSYGGGPLNEQFF. CDR3 bases: TGTGCCAGCAGTTATGGGGGAGGGCCTCTCAATGAGCAGTTCTTC. V usage is TRBV6-2 or TRBV6-3 and J usage is TRBJ2-1, with TRBD2 matching 7 bases. Germline V CDR1 and CDR2: MNHEY, SVGEGT. Trimming cost V 3 bases and J 6 bases; bases outside gene matches: 8. The CDR3 length is 15 residues.

This clonotype was seen a handful of times. This rearrangement joins TRBV29-1 to TRBJ2-1, with D unclear. The V and J ends lost 7 bases and 3 bases respectively, with 13 bases between them. The V gene's germline CDR1 is SQVTM and CDR2 ANQGSEA. The CDR3 sequence is 13 residues long. For the CDR3, the DNA is TGCAGCGCCCGACGGAACAGCTACAATGAGCAGTTCTTC. Its translation is CSARRNSYNEQFF.

This chain uses TRBV7-2 with TRBJ1-3; TRBD1 matches at 7 bases. This CDR3 is 14 amino acids long. Losses at the gene ends were 5 bases for V and 2 bases for J; bases not matched to a gene: 3. Germline V lookup: CDR1 SGHTA, CDR2 FQGNSA. CDR3 sequence reads: CASSLDRAGNTIYF. CDR3 DNA: TGTGCCAGCAGCCTTGACAGGGCTGGAAACACCATATATTTT. The full variable domain, in which reference TRBV7-2 and TRBJ1-3 provide the parts outside the CDR3, is GAGVSQSPSNKVTEKGKDVELRCDPISGHTALYWYRQSLGQGLEFLIYFQGNSAPDKSGLPSDRFSAERTGGSVSTLTIQRTQQEDSAVYLCASSLDRAGNTIYFGEGSWLTVV.

This clonotype appeared a few times. V gene TRBV5-1 combines with J gene TRBJ2-1, with 7 bases aligning to TRBD2. Germline CDR1 is SGHRS and CDR2 is YFSETQ. This CDR3 has 15 amino acids. The V and J ends lost 4 bases and 8 bases, in that order; junction bases with no gene match: 12. The DNA of the CDR3 is TGCGCCAGCAGCCCTCAAGGACTAGAGTCCCATGAGCAGTTCTTC. Protein sequence: CASSPQGLESHEQFF.